This T cell receptor beta chain appears in the sequencing data of a study of cytomegalovirus exposure and HLA in healthy donors. Study as a whole: HLA-typed donors were the source of 82 million or so unique TCRs, which an early data release held. Broader study findings: Earlier analysis looked at TCR beta V segments, and most were productive about 87% or about 30% of the time. A later analysis showed HLA-associated TCR beta chains outstripping equally common others in clonal expansion. The study put 150 to 200 TCR beta chains on its list as cytomegalovirus-associated.

This PCR relied on a set of 60 Vbeta primers and 13 Jbeta primers. Sequencing was performed with immunoSEQ multiplex PCR; in TCRdb, only in-frame clones are kept and a portion is missing. The sample shows some 170,000 clones, around 79% of them seen only once. As for this clone: Antigen specificity is unknown.

Material: PBMCs. The TCR comes from a middle-aged man in good health and CMV-seronegative.

The chain's CDR3 is CASSYSNYYGYTF. The CDR3 region has the DNA TGTGCCAGCAGTTACTCGAACTACTATGGCTACACCTTC. The chain combines TRBV6-6 with TRBJ1-2; unclear D gene. This CDR3 has 13 residues. The ends were cut back, 0 bases at V and 3 bases at J, with 5 bases in the middle. Looked up from germline, CDR1 is MNHNY and CDR2 is SVGAGI (reference sequence).